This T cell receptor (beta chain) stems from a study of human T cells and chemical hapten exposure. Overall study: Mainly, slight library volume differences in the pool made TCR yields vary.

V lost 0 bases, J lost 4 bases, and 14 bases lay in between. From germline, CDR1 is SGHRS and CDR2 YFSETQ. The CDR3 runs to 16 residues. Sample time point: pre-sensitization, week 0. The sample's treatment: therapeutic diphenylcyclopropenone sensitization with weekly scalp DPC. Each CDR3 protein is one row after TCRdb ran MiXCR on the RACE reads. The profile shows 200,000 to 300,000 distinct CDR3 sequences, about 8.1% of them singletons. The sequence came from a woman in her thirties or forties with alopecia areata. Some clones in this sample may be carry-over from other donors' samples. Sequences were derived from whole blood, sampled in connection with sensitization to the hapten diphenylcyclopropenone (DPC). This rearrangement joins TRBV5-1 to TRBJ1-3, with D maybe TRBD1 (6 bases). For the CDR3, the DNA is TGCGCCAGCAGCTTGGATTTCGGGGGACAAGGAAACACCATATATTTT. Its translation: CASSLDFGGQGNTIYF.